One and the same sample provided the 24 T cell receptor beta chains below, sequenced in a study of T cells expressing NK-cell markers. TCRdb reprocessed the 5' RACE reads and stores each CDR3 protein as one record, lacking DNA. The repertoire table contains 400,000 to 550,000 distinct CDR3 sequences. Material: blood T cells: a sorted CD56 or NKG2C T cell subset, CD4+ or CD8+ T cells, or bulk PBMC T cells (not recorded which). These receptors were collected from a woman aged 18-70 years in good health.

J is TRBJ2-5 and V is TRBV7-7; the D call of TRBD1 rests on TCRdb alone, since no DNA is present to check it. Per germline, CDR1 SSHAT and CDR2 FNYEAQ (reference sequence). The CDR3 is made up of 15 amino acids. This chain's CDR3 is CASSLEGGGWETQYF.

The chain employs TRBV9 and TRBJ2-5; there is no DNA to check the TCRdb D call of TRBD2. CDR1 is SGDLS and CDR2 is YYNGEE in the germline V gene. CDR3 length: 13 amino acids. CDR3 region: CASSVGSGGTQYF.

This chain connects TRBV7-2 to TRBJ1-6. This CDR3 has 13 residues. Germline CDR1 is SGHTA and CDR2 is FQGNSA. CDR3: CASSFYGDSPLHF.

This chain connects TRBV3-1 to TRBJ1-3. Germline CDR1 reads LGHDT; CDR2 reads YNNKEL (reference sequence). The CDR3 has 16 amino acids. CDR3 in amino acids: CASSQWAWVSGNTIYF.

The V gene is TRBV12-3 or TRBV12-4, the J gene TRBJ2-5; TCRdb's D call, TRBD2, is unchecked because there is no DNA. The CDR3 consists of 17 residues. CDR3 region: CASSPRTSGRPGETQYF.

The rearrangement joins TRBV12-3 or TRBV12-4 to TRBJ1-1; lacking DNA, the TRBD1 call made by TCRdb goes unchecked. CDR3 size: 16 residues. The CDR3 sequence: CASSLRPPNMNTEAFF.

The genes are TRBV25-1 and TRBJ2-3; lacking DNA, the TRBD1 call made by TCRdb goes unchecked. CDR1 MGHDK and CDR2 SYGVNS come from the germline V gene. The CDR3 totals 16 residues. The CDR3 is CASSDLPGSFTDTQYF.

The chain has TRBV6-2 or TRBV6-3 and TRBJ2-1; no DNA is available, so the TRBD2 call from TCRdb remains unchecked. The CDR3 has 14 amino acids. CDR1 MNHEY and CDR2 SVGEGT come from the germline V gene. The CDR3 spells CASSYSTKRAEQFF.

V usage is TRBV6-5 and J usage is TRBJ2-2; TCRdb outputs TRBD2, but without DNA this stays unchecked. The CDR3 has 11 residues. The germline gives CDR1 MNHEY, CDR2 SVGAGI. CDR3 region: CASLAAGELFF.

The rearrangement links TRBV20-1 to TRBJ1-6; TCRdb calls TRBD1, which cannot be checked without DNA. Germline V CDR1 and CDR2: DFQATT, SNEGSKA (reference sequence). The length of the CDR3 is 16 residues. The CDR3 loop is CSAKNRVGPYNSPLHF.

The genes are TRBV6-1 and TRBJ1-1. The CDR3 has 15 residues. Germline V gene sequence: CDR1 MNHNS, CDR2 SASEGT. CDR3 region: CASMPRAGGDTEAFF.

The CDR3 region is CASSRNFVLTEAFF. The chain uses TRBV2 and TRBJ1-1. Germline loops: CDR1 SNHLY, CDR2 FYNNEI. The CDR3 loop spans 14 amino acids.

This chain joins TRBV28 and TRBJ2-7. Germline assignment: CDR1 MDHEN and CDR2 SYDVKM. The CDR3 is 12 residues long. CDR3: CASSLWDREQYF.

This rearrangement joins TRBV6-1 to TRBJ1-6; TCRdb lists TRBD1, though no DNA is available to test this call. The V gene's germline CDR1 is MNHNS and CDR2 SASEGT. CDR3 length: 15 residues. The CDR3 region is CASSTGDLYNSPLHF.

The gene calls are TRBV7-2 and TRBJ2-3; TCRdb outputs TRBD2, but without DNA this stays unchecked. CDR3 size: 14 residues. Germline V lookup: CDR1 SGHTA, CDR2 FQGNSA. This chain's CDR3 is CASSLLGPRDTQYF.

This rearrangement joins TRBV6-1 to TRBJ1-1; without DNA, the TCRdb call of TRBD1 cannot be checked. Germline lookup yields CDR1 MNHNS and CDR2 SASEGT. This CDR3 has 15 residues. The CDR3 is CASIQTGRMNTEAFF.

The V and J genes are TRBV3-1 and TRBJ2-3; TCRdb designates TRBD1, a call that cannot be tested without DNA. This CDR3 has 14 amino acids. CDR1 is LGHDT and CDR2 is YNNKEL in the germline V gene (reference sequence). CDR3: CASSPGLAPDTQYF.

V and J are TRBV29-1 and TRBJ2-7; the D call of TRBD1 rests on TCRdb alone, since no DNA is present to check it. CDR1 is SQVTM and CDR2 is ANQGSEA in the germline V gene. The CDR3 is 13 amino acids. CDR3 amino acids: CSAVPAGSYEQYF.

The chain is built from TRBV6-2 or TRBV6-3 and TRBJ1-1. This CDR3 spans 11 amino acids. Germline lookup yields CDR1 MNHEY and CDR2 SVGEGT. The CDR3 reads CASSYQTEAFF.

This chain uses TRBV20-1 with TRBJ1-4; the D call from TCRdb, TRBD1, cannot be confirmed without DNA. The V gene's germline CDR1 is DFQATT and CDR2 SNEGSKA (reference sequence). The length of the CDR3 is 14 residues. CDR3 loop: CSGFAAGGYEKLFF.

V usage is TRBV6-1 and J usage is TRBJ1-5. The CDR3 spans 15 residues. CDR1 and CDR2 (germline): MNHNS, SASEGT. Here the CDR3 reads CASARPQDSNQPQHF.

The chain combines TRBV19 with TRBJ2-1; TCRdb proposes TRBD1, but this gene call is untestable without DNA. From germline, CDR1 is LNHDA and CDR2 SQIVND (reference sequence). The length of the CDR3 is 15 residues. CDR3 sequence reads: CASSIDAGQLGEQFF.

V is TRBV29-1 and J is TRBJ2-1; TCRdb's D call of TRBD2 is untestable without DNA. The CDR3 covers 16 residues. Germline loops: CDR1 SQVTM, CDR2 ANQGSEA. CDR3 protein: CSSVGLAGGTGYEQFF.

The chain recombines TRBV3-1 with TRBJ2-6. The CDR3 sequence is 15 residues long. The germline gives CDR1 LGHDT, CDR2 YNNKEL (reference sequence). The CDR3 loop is CASSQVHSGANVLTF. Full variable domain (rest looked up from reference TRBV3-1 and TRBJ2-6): DTAVSQTPKYLVTQMGNDKSIKCEQNLGHDTMYWYKQDSKKFLKIMFSYNNKELIINETVPNRFSPKSPDKAHLNLHINSLELGDSAVYFCASSQVHSGANVLTFGAGSRLTVL.